Below are 22 T cell receptor beta chains sequenced from a single sample in a study of T cells after yellow fever vaccination. TCRdb re-called the 5' RACE reads through MiXCR, storing one row per CDR3 protein. The sample carries roughly 520,000 distinct CDR3 sequences, just over 20% recorded once. The specimen comprised PBMCs, sampled 20 to 25 days after the first yellow fever vaccination. These receptors all stem from a man between 18 and 35 years old who received the YFV17D yellow fever vaccine.

This clonotype was observed a few times. The chain employs TRBV4-3 and TRBJ1-6; D is possibly TRBD1 (5 bases). Germline V gives CDR1 LGHNA, CDR2 YSLEER. This CDR3 comprises 13 residues. The V end was cut by 3 bases, the J end by 13 bases, with 13 bases between. The CDR3 sequence: CASSQDWGRPLHF. The DNA for the CDR3 is TGCGCCAGCAGCCAGGACTGGGGGAGGCCCCTCCACTTT.

This clonotype has just a few counts. This sequence joins TRBV5-5 and TRBJ2-7, with TRBD1 matching over 8 bases. The ends lost 4 bases at V and 3 bases at J; junction bases unmatched: 9. The CDR3 sequence is 15 residues long. Germline-derived CDR1 and CDR2 are SGHKS and YYEKEE (reference sequence). CDR3 protein: CASSPGQGGFYEQYV. In DNA form, the CDR3 reads TGTGCCAGCAGCCCAGGACAGGGCGGTTTCTACGAGCAGTACGTC.

This clonotype was seen only a few times. The chain has TRBV7-2 and TRBJ2-1; TRBD2 matches at 8 bases. Germline V gene lookup returns CDR1 SGHTA and CDR2 FQGNSA. CDR3 length: 15 amino acids. J gave up 4 bases and V 1 base, and 3 bases lay outside the gene matches. This CDR3 reads CASSLGGGTYNEQFF. CDR3 nucleotide sequence: TGTGCCAGCAGCTTAGGCGGGGGGACATACAATGAGCAGTTCTTC. Together with reference TRBV7-2 and TRBJ2-1, the CDR3 gives the full variable domain: GAGVSQSPSNKVTEKGKDVELRCDPISGHTALYWYRQSLGQGLEFLIYFQGNSAPDKSGLPSDRFSAERTGGSVSTLTIQRTQQEDSAVYLCASSLGGGTYNEQFFGPGTRLTVL.

Worth noting for this clonotype: The CDR3 carries no conserved terminal phenylalanine or tryptophan, so it likely arises from a read error. The DNA is left out, because the CDR3 cannot be placed on it with certainty; the CDR3 is given as TCRdb lists it. The chain combines TRBV19 with TRBJ1-1. CDR1 is LNHDA and CDR2 is SQIVND in the germline V gene (reference sequence). A total of 8 residues make up the CDR3, ends included. The CDR3 is CASSISSI.

The rearrangement links TRBV20-1 to TRBJ2-7; 10 bases map to TRBD2. After removal of 2 bases from V and 4 bases from J, the junction contained 5 bases not matched to a gene. The CDR3 totals 14 residues. Germline V gene data show CDR1 as DFQATT and CDR2 as SNEGSKA (reference sequence). The CDR3 sequence: CSARNPSGGYEQYF. The CDR3 DNA reads TGCAGTGCTAGAAATCCTAGCGGGGGATACGAGCAGTACTTC.

V and J are TRBV29-1 and TRBJ1-1, with D tentatively TRBD1 (5 bases). V was cut by 1 base and J by 6 bases, with 6 bases left in between. This CDR3 comprises 11 residues. Germline V gene sequence: CDR1 SQVTM, CDR2 ANQGSEA. This chain's CDR3 is CSVEGGPEAFF. CDR3 DNA sequence: TGCAGCGTTGAAGGGGGACCTGAAGCTTTCTTT.

This clonotype was picked up a small number of times. The V gene is TRBV20-1, the J gene TRBJ1-5; TRBD1 might be the D (6 bases). This CDR3 comprises 14 residues. In germline, CDR1 is DFQATT, CDR2 SNEGSKA (reference sequence). The V gene lost 8 bases and the J gene lost 0 bases, with 14 bases spanning the gap. The CDR3 coding sequence is TGCAGTAAACTAGGGGGTAATAGCAATCAGCCCCAGCATTTT. It specifies CSKLGGNSNQPQHF.

The rearrangement uses TRBV7-2 and TRBJ1-4; perhaps TRBD1 as D (5 bases). In germline, CDR1 is SGHTA, CDR2 FQGNSA. The V end was cut by 5 bases, the J end by 9 bases, with 10 bases between. This CDR3 comprises 12 residues. The CDR3 DNA is TGTGCCAGCAGCCGAATGGGACAAAAACTGTTTTTT. Its translation: CASSRMGQKLFF.

J is TRBJ2-7 and V is TRBV20-1; D is undetermined. CDR1 DFQATT and CDR2 SNEGSKA come from the germline V gene (reference sequence). The CDR3 is 10 amino acids. For the CDR3, the DNA is TGCAGCGTAAGTCTTTACGAGCAGTACGTC. Translated: CSVSLYEQYV.

This clonotype came up a few times. V and J are TRBV4-1 and TRBJ2-1; D remains unclear. CDR3 length: 14 residues. Germline-derived CDR1 and CDR2 are MGHRA and YSYEKL. Trimming took 2 bases from V and 5 from J, leaving 10 bases between them. The CDR3 DNA reads as TGCGCCAGCAGCCAACCAGACATAGACAATGAGCAGTTCTTC. Translation gives CASSQPDIDNEQFF.

J is TRBJ2-7 and V is TRBV12-3 or TRBV12-4; the match to TRBD2 covers 8 bases. With 6 bases clipped from V and 3 bases from J, the junction kept 13 bases outside the gene matches. This CDR3 is built from 16 residues. The CDR3 DNA reads as TGTGCCAGCAGCCACAAGGGGCGGCGGGGGGACTACGAGCAGTACTTC. Translating gives CASSHKGRRGDYEQYF.

This chain uses TRBV10-3 with TRBJ2-7, with D tentatively TRBD2 (7 bases). V was cut by 3 bases and J by 7 bases, with 16 bases left in between. CDR3 size: 14 residues. Germline CDR1 is ENHRY and CDR2 is SYGVKD. CDR3 DNA: TGTGCCATCAGTGACCCGGGGGGCGCGGGGGAGCAGTACGTC. The encoded protein is CAISDPGGAGEQYV.

This clonotype was counted only a few times. The V gene is TRBV20-1, the J gene TRBJ1-4, with TRBD1 matching over 7 bases. Germline V gene lookup returns CDR1 DFQATT and CDR2 SNEGSKA (reference sequence). This CDR3 has 13 amino acids. The junction had 5 bases not matched to a gene; V was cut back by 4 bases and J by 6 bases. The DNA for the CDR3 is TGCAGTGCTACCGGGACAGAGTATGAAAAACTGTTTTTT. This translates into CSATGTEYEKLFF.

A few counts support this clonotype. This chain uses TRBV11-1 with TRBJ2-1; TRBD1 is a possible D gene (5 bases). The CDR3 loop spans 17 amino acids. Germline V gene data show CDR1 as SGHAT and CDR2 as FQDESV (reference sequence). Trimming left V 1 base short and J 4 bases short, with 17 bases between. The CDR3 sequence is CASSLEGLGMLYNEQFF. CDR3 nucleotide sequence: TGTGCCAGCAGCTTAGAGGGGTTGGGGATGCTGTACAATGAGCAGTTCTTC.

A few counts support this clonotype. V gene TRBV4-2 combines with J gene TRBJ2-5; possible D gene TRBD1, 6 bases. The CDR3 contains 14 residues. Germline lookup yields CDR1 LGHNA and CDR2 YNFKEQ. Trimming left V 1 base short and J 5 bases short, with 11 bases between. The CDR3 is CASSQVGQGETQYF. The CDR3 bases are TGTGCCAGCAGCCAAGTGGGGCAGGGGGAGACCCAGTACTTC.

The table lists this clonotype with a few counts. The V and J genes are TRBV28 and TRBJ1-1; 7 nucleotides line up with TRBD1. Germline loops: CDR1 MDHEN, CDR2 SYDVKM. The CDR3 runs to 14 residues. V gave up 5 bases and J gave up 5 bases; unmatched junction bases: 8. The CDR3 sequence is CASSPGQAGTEAFF. The CDR3 DNA is TGTGCCAGCAGTCCTGGACAGGCCGGGACTGAAGCTTTCTTT.

The chain recombines TRBV29-1 with TRBJ2-3; possible D gene TRBD1, 6 bases. The germline V and J ends were trimmed by 7 bases and 4 bases, with 21 bases remaining between them. CDR3 length: 15 amino acids. Germline assignment: CDR1 SQVTM and CDR2 ANQGSEA. The CDR3 region is CSGYYGTLGPDTQYF. CDR3 bases: TGCAGCGGCTACTACGGGACACTGGGTCCAGATACGCAGTATTTT.

The chain carries TRBV5-6 and TRBJ2-1, with 11 positions matching TRBD2. V shed 2 bases, J shed 5 bases, and the junction held 9 bases outside the gene matches. This CDR3 is built from 17 residues. Germline V CDR1 and CDR2: SGHDT, YYEEEE. The CDR3 reads CASSFDGLAGYNNEQFF. DNA for the CDR3: TGTGCCAGCAGCTTTGACGGACTAGCGGGTTATAACAATGAGCAGTTCTTC.

CDR3 sequence (DNA): TGTGCCAGCAGTTACGGGAGAGGCGGACCTGGAGGCTACACCTTC. It specifies CASSYGRGGPGGYTF. This chain uses TRBV6-5 with TRBJ1-2, with no clear D. The germline gives CDR1 MNHEY, CDR2 SVGAGI. Trimming cost V 2 bases and J 8 bases, with 18 bases left between them. The CDR3 extends over 15 amino acids.

CDR3 nucleotides: TGTGCCAGCAGCTTCCGTGACCACACAGATACGCAGTATTTT. This translates into CASSFRDHTDTQYF. The chain joins TRBV7-9 to TRBJ2-3, with D hard to call. Per germline, CDR1 SEHNR and CDR2 FQNEAQ (reference sequence). The CDR3 is 14 residues long. Trimming shortened V by 3 bases and J by 2 bases, and 9 bases separated the two germline ends.

The chain combines TRBV6-1 with TRBJ1-1; D not resolved. Germline V CDR1 and CDR2: MNHNS, SASEGT. V was trimmed by 6 bases and J by 2 bases, leaving 13 bases between them. This CDR3 contains 14 residues. CDR3 bases: TGTGCCAGCAGGCCTCCCGATTTAAACACTGAAGCTTTCTTT. Translated: CASRPPDLNTEAFF.

This chain links TRBV6-1 with TRBJ1-5, with D perhaps matching TRBD1 (6 bases). CDR3 length: 13 amino acids. Germline V lookup: CDR1 MNHNS, CDR2 SASEGT. The V gene lost 6 bases and the J gene lost 3 bases, with 9 bases spanning the gap. CDR3 DNA sequence: TGTGCCAGCAGGACAGGCGACAATCAGCCCCAGCATTTT. The encoded protein is CASRTGDNQPQHF.